This T cell receptor (beta chain) is from a study of blood T cell repertoires in COVID-19 (dated by TCRdb to 2020 to 2022). Turning to the overall study: Collaborator samples came from the United States, Italy and Spain and covered acute and convalescent phases of COVID-19. The prospective study material was composed of cDNA or gDNA derived from T cells, B-cell-depleted T cells, or PBMCs. The dataset comprised deeply sampled blood TCRbeta repertoires from subjects exposed to, actively infected with, or recovered from COVID-19. The repertoires were made available in a free public database intended to serve as a resource for research on the immune response to SARS-CoV-2. Samples came from the ongoing ImmuneRACE study (first 160 participants) plus 1,254 subjects from 6 global collaborators. A de-identified subject ID, COVID-19 status, age in years and sex were almost always included in the sample metadata. Where available, HLA class I and class II types were taken from metadata supplied by the sample provider and were not determined by assay-based typing.

TCRbeta CDR3 regions were amplified from genomic DNA using the immunoSEQ Assay, a bias-controlled multiplex PCR. As for how the authors treated the data: The number of nucleated cells in each sample was estimated by amplification of reference gene primers within the assay. To quantify the absolute abundance of each unique TCRbeta CDR3 rearrangement, sequence reads were collapsed and filtered. For each sample, productive Simpson clonality was calculated as the square root of Simpson's diversity index across productive rearrangements. The clones in this table, taken by TCRdb from immuneACCESS, are in-frame only. Not every clone is retained; where verified, under half of the shortfall comes from an unresolved V gene, and the cause of the rest is unknown. V, J and clone size are those of that table, while D and trimming were read from the DNA. Within this sample are about 400,000 clones, with roughly 86% of them counted one time only. Together, the top ten hold 1.5% to 2% of the sample.

The research as a whole found: The amount of clinical and demographic metadata varied by source and participant and was provided uncurated.

From its cysteine to its phenylalanine, the CDR3 spans 16 amino acids. Kept here is only the CDR3 DNA, which spans 48 bases and is read in frame from base 1. CDR1 SGHDT and CDR2 YYEEEE are derived from the germline V gene. The V and J ends are trimmed by 4 bases and 1 base, leaving 17 bases between them. This clone was detected a few times. What antigen it recognizes has not been identified. Per-base qualities were not stored, and no clone one base away is much larger. In the prospective study, participants were about 18 to 95 years old, resided in 20 to 30 geographic areas of the United States, and were enrolled through a virtual design. In the prospective study, participants were assigned to cohorts based on the clinical history participants reported in a screening survey and a study questionnaire. ImmuneRACE Cohort 3 recovered participants were defined by two consecutive negative NP/OP PCR tests, healthcare professional clearance, or symptom resolution. In the prospective study, whole blood, serum and a nasopharyngeal or oropharyngeal swab were collected from each participant by mobile phlebotomists. Prospective study participants could optionally give additional blood draws and questionnaires over a 2-month period. Before DNA extraction, prospective study blood samples were shipped either frozen or at room temperature.

Sequenced: PBMCs or T cells enriched from blood (not recorded which). The chain is encoded by TRBV5-6 joined to TRBJ1-1, with the D gene too uncertain to name. This clonotype originated in a woman aged 25 to 39 who had recovered from COVID-19. The CDR3 in this case is CASSTLIRDKNTEAFF. The DNA sequence is given as TGTGCCAGCAGCACTTTAATCCGGGATAAGAACACTGAAGCTTTCTTT. With the rest looked up from the reference TRBV5-6 and TRBJ1-1 genes rather than sequenced, the full variable domain is DAGVTQSPTHLIKTRGQQVTLRCSPKSGHDTVSWYQQALGQGPQFIFQYYEEEERQRGNFPDRFSGHQFPNYSSELNVNALLLGDSALYLCASSTLIRDKNTEAFFGQGTRLTVV.